The 15 T cell receptor beta chains listed next were all sequenced from one sample in a study of blood T cells in healthy people across ages. The authors ran a second PCR of about 7 to 11 cycles using a sample-barcoded 5' primer and a J-beta primer mix. TCRdb called the 5' RACE reads again in MiXCR, with one record for every CDR3 protein. The data contain some 1.4 million distinct CDR3 sequences, roughly 40% of them singletons. Specimen: blood. The receptor source for this set is a woman aged 18-29 years in good health.

The rearrangement uses TRBV10-2 and TRBJ2-1; tentative D call: TRBD2 (6 bases). Trimming stripped 6 bases from V and 5 bases from J, with 14 bases between. Germline lookup yields CDR1 WSHSY and CDR2 SAAADI. The CDR3 extends over 14 amino acids. As DNA, the CDR3 is TGCGCCAGCAGCCAGCGGGTGGAGGACAATGAGCAGTTCTTC. It translates to CASSQRVEDNEQFF.

The J gene is TRBJ2-1, the V gene TRBV6-5; a weak D match, TRBD1 (6 bases). Germline V gene sequence: CDR1 MNHEY, CDR2 SVGAGI. This CDR3 comprises 12 residues. V was trimmed by 6 bases and J by 12 bases, leaving 15 bases between them. The CDR3 here is CASRQDSKGQFF. CDR3 DNA sequence: TGTGCCAGCAGGCAGGACAGTAAGGGGCAGTTCTTC.

V gene TRBV20-1 combines with J gene TRBJ2-5; a possible D gene is TRBD1 (5 bases). V was shortened by 5 bases and J by 4 bases, with 11 bases between the two germline ends. This CDR3 is 12 amino acids long. The germline V gene has CDR1 DFQATT and CDR2 SNEGSKA (reference sequence). CDR3 protein: CSASGMRETQYF. CDR3 bases: TGCAGTGCTTCAGGGATGCGAGAGACCCAGTACTTC.

This sequence joins TRBV20-1 and TRBJ2-2, with a tentative D call TRBD1 (6 bases). The V end was cut by 1 base, the J end by 5 bases, with 11 bases between. The CDR3 contains 14 residues. Germline CDR1 is DFQATT and CDR2 is SNEGSKA (reference sequence). The chain's CDR3 is CSARVAQGTGELFF. The CDR3 coding sequence is TGCAGTGCTAGAGTTGCGCAGGGGACCGGGGAGCTGTTTTTT.

The chain recombines TRBV10-1 with TRBJ1-5; D gene unclear. Germline assignment: CDR1 WNHNN and CDR2 SYGVQD (reference sequence). This CDR3 region has 16 residues. V was shortened by 4 bases and J by 2 bases, with 15 bases between the two germline ends. The CDR3 nucleotides are TGCGCCAGCAGTGTCTTGAAAGGGCTGGGCAATCAGCCCCAGCATTTT. Translation: CASSVLKGLGNQPQHF.

The sample holds a few counts of this clonotype. The chain couples TRBV20-1 to TRBJ2-3, with TRBD2 matching over 9 bases. Germline loops: CDR1 DFQATT, CDR2 SNEGSKA (reference sequence). This CDR3 has 14 residues. With V trimmed by 4 bases and J by 1 base, 3 bases remained unmatched. The CDR3 DNA sequence: TGCAGTGCTATGACTAGCGGACGCACAGATACGCAGTATTTT. As protein: CSAMTSGRTDTQYF.

The chain recombines TRBV6-4 with TRBJ2-1; maybe TRBD1 (6 bases). The CDR3 covers 16 residues. V dropped 0 bases and J dropped 4 bases, with 13 bases sitting between them. CDR1 and CDR2 (germline): MRHNA, SNTAGT. CDR3 sequence reads: CASSDSLHRAYNEQFF. DNA of the CDR3: TGTGCCAGCAGTGACTCGCTGCACAGGGCTTACAATGAGCAGTTCTTC.

The J gene is TRBJ1-1, the V gene TRBV2; D remains ambiguous. The CDR3 is made up of 15 amino acids. Germline V lookup: CDR1 SNHLY, CDR2 FYNNEI. V was clipped by 0 bases and J by 3 bases, with 11 bases between them. This CDR3 is CASSEALRRHTEAFF. The CDR3 bases are TGTGCCAGCAGTGAAGCGCTCAGGCGCCACACTGAAGCTTTCTTT.

The chain combines TRBV11-2 with TRBJ2-2; 12 bases agree with TRBD1. This CDR3 region has 15 residues. J gave up 6 bases and V 3 bases, and 2 bases lay outside the gene matches. Germline-derived CDR1 and CDR2 are SGHAT and FQNNGV. CDR3 amino acids: CASSFGTGGPGELFF. Here the CDR3 DNA reads TGTGCCAGCAGCTTTGGGACAGGGGGCCCCGGGGAGCTGTTTTTT.

This sequence joins TRBV27 and TRBJ2-5; D perhaps matches TRBD2 (6 bases). CDR3 length: 14 residues. Trimming took off 2 bases at V and 5 bases at J, with 12 bases between the two ends. In germline, CDR1 is MNHEY, CDR2 SMNVEV (reference sequence). CDR3 sequence: CASSLGRERETQYF. CDR3 DNA sequence: TGTGCCAGCAGTTTAGGACGGGAGAGGGAGACCCAGTACTTC.

This chain connects TRBV4-2 to TRBJ1-2; no firm D call. Germline CDR1 reads LGHNA; CDR2 reads YNFKEQ. The CDR3 extends over 14 amino acids. V lost 0 bases and J 5 bases, leaving 10 bases between the germline ends. This CDR3 reads CASSQDAAEYGYTF. The CDR3 bases are TGTGCCAGCAGCCAAGATGCGGCAGAATATGGCTACACCTTC.

The chain carries TRBV28 and TRBJ2-3, with D maybe TRBD2 (5 bases). CDR3 length: 16 amino acids. V gave up 6 bases and J gave up 0 bases, with 16 bases separating them. Germline assignment: CDR1 MDHEN and CDR2 SYDVKM. In DNA, the CDR3 is TGTGCCAGCAGCCCTCCGTCCCCGGGGAGCACAGATACGCAGTATTTT. It yields the protein CASSPPSPGSTDTQYF.

This clonotype was seen more than once but under ten times. The chain is built from TRBV12-3 or TRBV12-4 and TRBJ2-3; 13 positions match TRBD2. V dropped 5 bases and J dropped 1; count of bases not matched to a gene: 6. The CDR3 contains 17 residues. CDR3 nucleotides: TGTGCCAGCAGTCCTTGGACTAGCGGGGGAGGCACAGATACGCAGTATTTT. This gives the protein CASSPWTSGGGTDTQYF.

The chain has TRBV25-1 and TRBJ2-1; D tentatively fits TRBD1 or TRBD2 (5 bases each). Germline V gene data show CDR1 as MGHDK and CDR2 as SYGVNS. The CDR3 has 14 amino acids. Between the trimmed V and J ends, which lost 3 bases and 7 bases, there was a span of 13 bases. CDR3 sequence reads: CASSDGTGRNEQFF. The CDR3 DNA reads TGTGCCAGCAGTGATGGGACGGGGCGGAATGAGCAGTTCTTC.

In this sample, this clonotype turned up many times. The chain uses TRBV3-1 and TRBJ2-1; maybe TRBD2 (5 bases). V was pared by 4 bases and J by 5 bases, with 18 bases between. Germline CDR1 and CDR2: LGHDT and YNNKEL (reference sequence). This CDR3 spans 16 amino acids. In DNA, the CDR3 is TGTGCCAGCAGCCGGCAAGGGAGCGGAGGCCACAATGAGCAGTTCTTC. It is translated as CASSRQGSGGHNEQFF.